The 20 T cell receptor beta chains listed next were all sequenced from one sample in a study of early T cells in non-severe SARS-CoV-2 infection. TCRdb called the 5' RACE reads again in MiXCR, with one record for every CDR3 protein. The sample includes tens of thousands of distinct CDR3 sequences, around 12% of them seen just once. Sequencing was carried out using whole blood. The receptors shown here come from an adult who was a healthcare worker with PCR-confirmed SARS-CoV-2 infection or an uninfected control (not recorded which).

This clonotype was recorded at least ten times. This rearrangement joins TRBV19 to TRBJ2-7; 7 nucleotides match TRBD1. This CDR3 has 14 residues. V trimming: 3 bases; J trimming: 7 bases; junction bases outside the gene matches: 9. CDR1 and CDR2 from the germline V gene are LNHDA and SQIVND (reference sequence). This chain's CDR3 is CASSIAQGIGEQYF. The DNA of the CDR3 is TGTGCCAGTAGTATTGCACAGGGGATAGGAGAGCAGTACTTC.

The chain links TRBV29-1 to TRBJ2-1; D remains ambiguous. Germline loops: CDR1 SQVTM, CDR2 ANQGSEA. Trimming pared 3 bases from V and 9 bases from J, leaving 21 bases between. The CDR3 sequence is 15 residues long. The CDR3 DNA reads TGCAGCGTTGAGTCTGGTAGCCTTGCCCCTGGTGAGCAGTTCTTC. It yields the protein CSVESGSLAPGEQFF.

This clonotype has more than one count but fewer than ten. V usage is TRBV11-2 and J usage is TRBJ2-5; D tentatively fits TRBD1 or TRBD2 (5 bases each). V lost 5 bases to trimming and J lost 1 base, with 17 bases between them. This CDR3 region has 16 residues. Germline V lookup: CDR1 SGHAT, CDR2 FQNNGV. The CDR3 nucleotides are TGTGCCAGCAGCGAACGCGTCAGGGACGCCCAAGAGACCCAGTACTTC. The encoded protein is CASSERVRDAQETQYF.

The sample holds many counts of this clonotype. CDR3 coding DNA: TGTGCCAGCAGCCCCATTGGGCGGGGGGCCTACAATGAGCAGTTCTTC. This encodes CASSPIGRGAYNEQFF. This rearrangement joins TRBV7-8 to TRBJ2-1, with 8 bases lining up with TRBD2. There are 16 residues in the CDR3. Germline CDR1 is SGHVS and CDR2 is FQNEAQ. Germline trimming cut 5 bases from V and 2 bases from J; bases unmatched to any gene: 8.

This clonotype appeared many times. The V and J genes are TRBV6-1 and TRBJ1-5; D gene uncertain. V dropped 1 base and J dropped 6 bases, with 13 bases sitting between them. This CDR3 contains 15 residues. Looked up from germline, CDR1 is MNHNS and CDR2 is SASEGT. CDR3 protein: CASSEGVYEGQPQHF. CDR3 bases: TGTGCCAGCAGTGAAGGGGTATATGAGGGTCAGCCCCAGCATTTT.

This clonotype has just one count. A single base separates this from a much larger clone, so it may be a read error. V usage is TRBV6-1 and J usage is TRBJ2-2; 9 bases match TRBD2. Germline V CDR1 and CDR2: MNHNS, SASEGT. The CDR3 runs 17 residues. The V gene end was trimmed by 10 bases and the J gene end by 6 bases; junction bases not matched to a gene: 18. CDR3: CATGAGLAGILAGELFF. The CDR3 region has the DNA TGTGCCACCGGAGCGGGGCTAGCGGGAATCCTCGCCGGGGAGCTGTTTTTT.

This clonotype came up a few times. V gene TRBV5-1 combines with J gene TRBJ2-2; TRBD1 might be the D (6 bases). The CDR3 spans 15 residues. Trimming took 4 bases from V and 2 from J, leaving 12 bases between them. Germline V gene lookup returns CDR1 SGHRS and CDR2 YFSETQ. The CDR3 protein is CASSQQGQNTGELFF. As DNA, the CDR3 is TGCGCCAGCAGCCAGCAGGGACAAAACACCGGGGAGCTGTTTTTT.

There are many counts of this clonotype. V and J are TRBV3-1 and TRBJ2-3; no reliable D call. Per germline, CDR1 LGHDT and CDR2 YNNKEL (reference sequence). The CDR3 extends over 14 amino acids. The ends were cut back, 3 bases at V and 2 bases at J, with 9 bases in the middle. CDR3 in amino acids: CASSQSLVTDTQYF. DNA of the CDR3: TGTGCCAGCAGCCAGTCCCTAGTCACAGATACGCAGTATTTT.

In this sample, this clonotype turned up a few times. J is TRBJ2-5 and V is TRBV1. TRBV1 is deemed a pseudogene. This CDR3 has 14 residues. For the CDR3, the DNA is TGCACCAGCAGCCAAGGATCCATGCAAGAGACCCAGTACTTC. Protein product: CTSSQGSMQETQYF.

In its sample, this clonotype was seen many times. This chain links TRBV30 with TRBJ1-1; weak D call: TRBD1 (6 bases). Germline CDR1 and CDR2: GTSNPN and SVGIG (reference sequence). The CDR3 is 20 amino acids. Trimming cost V 4 bases and J 4 bases, with 34 bases left between them. The CDR3 sequence is CAWTPSWWAHNRVEGTEAFF. The CDR3 coding sequence is TGTGCCTGGACCCCGTCGTGGTGGGCTCATAACAGGGTAGAAGGCACTGAAGCTTTCTTT. Together with reference TRBV30 and TRBJ1-1, the CDR3 gives the full variable domain: SQTIHQWPATLVQPVGSPLSLECTVEGTSNPNLYWYRQAAGRGLQLLFYSVGIGQISSEVPQNLSASRPQDRQFILSSKKLLLSDSGFYLCAWTPSWWAHNRVEGTEAFFGQGTRLTVV.

This clonotype has ten or more counts. The genes are TRBV29-1 and TRBJ2-7, with D hard to call. This CDR3 is built from 13 residues. Trimming took off 0 bases at V and 7 bases at J, with 13 bases between the two ends. Germline values: CDR1 SQVTM, CDR2 ANQGSEA. As DNA, the CDR3 is TGCAGCGTTGAAGATTGGGCCCGGAGAGAGCAGTACTTC. Encoded protein: CSVEDWARREQYF.

This clonotype was found many times. The chain is built from TRBV10-3 and TRBJ2-7, with D possibly being TRBD1 (6 bases). Per the germline V gene, CDR1 is ENHRY and CDR2 is SYGVKD. V lost 6 bases to trimming and J lost 0 bases, with 12 bases between them. CDR3 length: 14 amino acids. DNA for the CDR3: TGTGCCATCAGACCCGGGACAAGCTCCTACGAGCAGTACTTC. As protein: CAIRPGTSSYEQYF.

This clonotype was counted only a few times. The chain is built from TRBV5-1 and TRBJ1-1; 7 bases are a match to TRBD1. Looked up from germline, CDR1 is SGHRS and CDR2 is YFSETQ. V shed 3 bases, J shed 4 bases, and the junction held 6 bases outside the gene matches. The CDR3 contains 14 residues. CDR3 DNA sequence: TGCGCCAGCAGCTCGGGACAGCCTAGCACTGAAGCTTTCTTT. This translates into CASSSGQPSTEAFF.

The CDR3 coding sequence is TGTGCCAGCAGCTTTAAGGCGGGCGAGAACACCGGGGAGCTGTTTTTT. Protein sequence: CASSFKAGENTGELFF. The chain links TRBV7-9 to TRBJ2-2, with a weak D call TRBD2 (5 bases). Trimming shortened V by 3 bases and J by 1 base, and 12 bases separated the two germline ends. Germline assignment: CDR1 SEHNR and CDR2 FQNEAQ (reference sequence). This CDR3 comprises 16 residues.

V and J are TRBV20-1 and TRBJ2-7; D possibly corresponds to TRBD2 (6 bases). V was trimmed by 4 bases and J by 3 bases, leaving 16 bases between them. Germline lookup yields CDR1 DFQATT and CDR2 SNEGSKA (reference sequence). The CDR3 is 14 residues long. The CDR3 loop reads CSAIPPYGGYEQYF. The CDR3 DNA follows: TGCAGTGCTATACCCCCATACGGGGGCTACGAGCAGTACTTC.

This clonotype is labeled medium-sized. This sequence joins TRBV7-2 and TRBJ2-1, with D uncertain. Between the trimmed V and J ends, which lost 5 bases and 4 bases, there was a span of 9 bases. The CDR3 has 13 amino acids. Looked up from germline, CDR1 is SGHTA and CDR2 is FQGNSA. The CDR3 coding sequence is TGTGCCAGCAGCCCATACTTGTACAATGAGCAGTTCTTC. Protein: CASSPYLYNEQFF.

The rearrangement joins TRBV19 to TRBJ2-2, with D hard to call. CDR1 and CDR2 (germline): LNHDA, SQIVND (reference sequence). The CDR3 totals 14 residues. V was clipped by 3 bases and J by 1 base, with 6 bases between them. CDR3 residues: CASSITGNTGELFF. CDR3 nucleotide sequence: TGTGCCAGTAGTATTACCGGGAACACCGGGGAGCTGTTTTTT.

The chain is built from TRBV6-5 and TRBJ1-1; the D is unclear. Germline V gives CDR1 MNHEY, CDR2 SVGAGI. Trimming stripped 2 bases from V and 0 bases from J, with 10 bases between. The CDR3 spans 15 residues. CDR3: CASSYGGGMNTEAFF. The CDR3 nucleotides are TGTGCCAGCAGTTACGGTGGAGGGATGAACACTGAAGCTTTCTTT.

This rearrangement joins TRBV12-3 or TRBV12-4 to TRBJ1-5, with D possibly being TRBD1 (6 bases). The CDR3 totals 16 residues. V lost 3 bases, J lost 2 bases, and 14 bases lay in between. CDR3: CASSFELGAGNQPQHF. The CDR3 DNA reads TGTGCCAGCAGTTTTGAGTTGGGGGCGGGCAATCAGCCCCAGCATTTT.

This clonotype occurred a few times. CDR3 DNA: TGCAGTGCTGGGACAGGGTGGAATCAGCCCCAGCATTTT. Its protein product is CSAGTGWNQPQHF. The chain uses TRBV20-1 and TRBJ1-5, with 9 positions matching TRBD1. The ends lost 5 bases at V and 4 bases at J; junction bases unmatched: 3. The CDR3 is made up of 13 amino acids. CDR1 and CDR2 (germline): DFQATT, SNEGSKA (reference sequence).